This T cell receptor beta chain originates from a study of blood T cell repertoires in COVID-19. Assay: immunoSEQ multiplex PCR; the TCRdb copy retains only in-frame clones and omits some. The sample carries a few hundred thousand clones, more than 70% recorded once. The TCR sequence derives from a woman younger than 30 who had recovered from COVID-19. Input material: PBMCs or T cells enriched from blood (not recorded which).

CDR3: CASSGATTSGKSSSTDTQYF. Written as DNA, the CDR3 is TGTGCCAGCAGCGGCGCGACGACTAGCGGAAAGTCCTCGAGCACAGATACGCAGTATTTT. V and J are TRBV5-4 and TRBJ2-3; 9 nucleotides align to TRBD2. Germline V gene data show CDR1 as SGHNT and CDR2 as YYREEE (reference sequence). The CDR3 extends over 20 amino acids. V gave up 4 bases and J gave up 0 bases; unmatched junction bases: 18. The variable domain in full, completed from reference TRBV5-4 and TRBJ2-3, reads ETGVTQSPTHLIKTRGQQVTLRCSSQSGHNTVSWYQQALGQGPQFIFQYYREEENGRGNFPPRFSGLQFPNYSSELNVNALELDDSALYLCASSGATTSGKSSSTDTQYFGPGTRLTVL.